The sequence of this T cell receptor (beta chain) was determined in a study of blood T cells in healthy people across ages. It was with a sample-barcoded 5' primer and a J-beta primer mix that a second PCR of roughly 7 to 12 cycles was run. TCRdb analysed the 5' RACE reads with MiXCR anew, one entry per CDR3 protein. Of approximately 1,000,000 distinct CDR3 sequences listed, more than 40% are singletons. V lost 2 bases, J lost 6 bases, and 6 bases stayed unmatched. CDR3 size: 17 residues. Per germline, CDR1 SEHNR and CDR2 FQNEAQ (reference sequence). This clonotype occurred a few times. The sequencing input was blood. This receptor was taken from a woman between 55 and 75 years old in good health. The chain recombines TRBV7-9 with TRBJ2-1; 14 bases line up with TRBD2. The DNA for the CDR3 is TGTGCCAGCAGCTTACCGGGACTAGCGGGAGCGAGCAATGAGCAGTTCTTC. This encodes CASSLPGLAGASNEQFF.